This T cell receptor beta chain was sequenced in a study of blood T cell repertoires in COVID-19. The wider study: Acute and convalescent COVID-19 samples came from the United States, Italy and Spain. Sources were T cells, B-cell-depleted T cells, or PBMCs; the material itself was cDNA or gDNA.

Original methodology: Reference gene primer amplification gave estimated nucleated cell counts. Generated by immunoSEQ multiplex PCR, the TCRdb table keeps only in-frame clones and is missing some. The V and J calls and clone size were taken over from that table, and D and trimming were inferred from the DNA. Of approximately 260,000 clones detected, roughly three quarters appear once; the ten largest clones hold roughly 4.2%. CDR1 SNHLY and CDR2 FYNNEI come from the germline V gene. V was clipped by 6 bases and J by 1 base, with 9 bases between them. This CDR3 has 13 amino acids. V is TRBV2 and J is TRBJ1-1; tentatively, D is TRBD1 (5 bases). Sequenced: peripheral blood. This sequence originates from a woman aged 40-49 years with active or convalescent COVID-19. CDR3 in amino acids: CASRRQRNTEAFF. The CDR3 DNA reads as TGTGCCAGCAGGAGACAGAGGAACACTGAAGCTTTCTTT.